These 26 T cell receptor beta chains were all obtained from the same sample, sequenced in a study of blood T cells in healthy people across ages. It was with a sample-barcoded 5' primer and a J-beta primer mix that a second PCR of roughly 6 to 12 cycles was run. TCRdb called the 5' RACE reads again in MiXCR, with one record for every CDR3 protein. The sample records some 800,000 distinct CDR3 sequences, roughly 25% being singletons. The sample was also reused in another study, on T cells of mothers and their children.

The sequenced sample was blood. These receptor sequences come from a boy younger than 18 in good health.

The rearrangement links TRBV11-2 to TRBJ2-1; possibly TRBD2 for D (5 bases). The CDR3 sequence is 16 residues long. The germline CDR1 and CDR2 sequences are SGHAT and FQNNGV. V shed 6 bases and J shed 9 bases, with 24 bases lying between them. The CDR3 loop is CASRQADLVRDGEQFF. In DNA form, the CDR3 reads TGTGCCAGCAGGCAAGCGGACCTGGTCAGAGATGGTGAGCAGTTCTTC.

The chain is built from TRBV4-3 and TRBJ2-2; D gene unclear. Between the trimmed V and J ends, which lost 0 bases and 4 bases, there was a span of 15 bases. Germline V CDR1 and CDR2: LGHNA, YSLEER. This CDR3 contains 17 residues. CDR3 amino acids: CASSQDLGTRTTGELFF. CDR3 DNA: TGCGCCAGCAGCCAAGATTTGGGCACCCGAACCACCGGGGAGCTGTTTTTT.

This clonotype turned up a few times. The chain is built from TRBV7-2 and TRBJ2-5, with 8 bases lining up with TRBD2. The CDR3 has 16 residues. The J segment lost 2 bases and the V segment lost 3 bases, leaving 8 bases of the junction unmatched. CDR1 is SGHTA, CDR2 FQGNSA, per germline. The CDR3, as DNA: TGTGCCAGCAGCTTTTACGGGGGGGAACCTCAAGAGACCCAGTACTTC. It encodes CASSFYGGEPQETQYF.

This clonotype has only one observation. This chain uses TRBV28 with TRBJ2-5, with D possibly matching TRBD1 (5 bases). Judging by the DNA end, TRBJ2-7 fits better; the J call may be wrong. The CDR3 contains 13 residues. Germline loops: CDR1 MDHEN, CDR2 SYDVKM. The DNA of the CDR3 is TGTGCCAGCAGTACGACAGAAACCTACGAGCAGTACTTC. It codes for CASSTTETYEQYF.

This clonotype was seen a handful of times. The CDR3 spells CASRRGLDTEAFF. The CDR3 DNA is TGTGCCAGCAGAAGGGGGCTGGACACTGAAGCTTTCTTT. The chain combines TRBV12-3 or TRBV12-4 with TRBJ1-1, with TRBD1 matching over 7 bases. The CDR3 is 13 residues long. J was trimmed by 3 bases and V by 6 bases; bases with no gene match: 4.

This clonotype was counted only a few times. The chain couples TRBV27 to TRBJ2-7; 8 bases align to TRBD2. The germline V gene encodes CDR1 MNHEY and CDR2 SMNVEV (reference sequence). The CDR3 spans 17 residues. Trimming at V came to 2 bases and at J to 3 bases, leaving 12 bases not matched to a gene. CDR3 residues: CASSLPSPGGLGYEQYF. CDR3 in DNA: TGTGCCAGCAGTTTACCTAGCCCGGGAGGGTTGGGCTACGAGCAGTACTTC.

The rearrangement joins TRBV25-1 to TRBJ2-5; 10 bases agree with TRBD2. V lost 3 bases and J lost 3; bases outside the gene matches: 7. The CDR3 runs 16 residues. CDR1 and CDR2 from the germline V gene are MGHDK and SYGVNS. The CDR3 loop reads CASSEPGLAHKETQYF. Here the CDR3 DNA reads TGTGCCAGCAGTGAGCCGGGACTAGCGCACAAAGAGACCCAGTACTTC.

This sequence joins TRBV20-1 and TRBJ2-5; TRBD2 is a possible D gene (6 bases). The CDR3 runs 14 residues. Germline assignment: CDR1 DFQATT and CDR2 SNEGSKA (reference sequence). V was clipped by 1 base and J by 5 bases, with 14 bases between them. The CDR3 reads CSARVYGRRETQYF. CDR3 nucleotide sequence: TGCAGTGCTAGAGTATACGGGAGAAGGGAGACCCAGTACTTC.

This clonotype occurred a few times. This chain links TRBV5-1 with TRBJ2-7; D uncertain. This CDR3 has 13 amino acids. V lost 0 bases to trimming and J lost 2 bases, with 6 bases between them. Germline CDR1 SGHRS, CDR2 YFSETQ. CDR3 sequence (DNA): TGCGCCAGCAGCTTGGAAAGGGCCTACGAGCAGTACTTC. It is translated as CASSLERAYEQYF.

The chain joins TRBV11-2 to TRBJ1-1; D remains ambiguous. Germline CDR1 is SGHAT and CDR2 is FQNNGV. With 5 bases removed from V and 1 base from J, the gap between germline ends came to 11 bases. The CDR3 runs 14 residues. DNA for the CDR3: TGTGCCAGCAGCGAAGCCGGAGAGAACACTGAAGCTTTCTTT. Its translation is CASSEAGENTEAFF.

In this sample, this clonotype turned up many times. The chain combines TRBV7-3 with TRBJ2-6, with TRBD1 matching over 7 bases. The CDR3 consists of 15 residues. Germline CDR1 is SGHTA and CDR2 is FQGTGA. Trimming at V came to 6 bases and at J to 1 base, leaving 3 bases not matched to a gene. The chain's CDR3 is CASSPDRSGANVLTF. DNA for the CDR3: TGTGCCAGCAGTCCGGACAGGTCTGGGGCCAACGTCCTGACTTTC.

This clonotype was recorded a few times. The chain links TRBV29-1 to TRBJ2-5; a weak D match, TRBD1 (6 bases). Trimming left V 4 bases short and J 6 bases short, with 12 bases between. The CDR3 is 12 amino acids. Germline V gene sequence: CDR1 SQVTM, CDR2 ANQGSEA. CDR3 DNA sequence: TGCAGCGTTGCAGGGGTGGAAAAGACCCAGTACTTC. Translated: CSVAGVEKTQYF. Looking up the rest from reference TRBV29-1 and TRBJ2-5 gives the full variable domain: SAVISQKPSRDICQRGTSLTIQCQVDSQVTMMFWYRQQPGQSLTLIATANQGSEATYESGFVIDKFPISRPNLTFSTLTVSNMSPEDSSIYLCSVAGVEKTQYFGPGTRLLVL.

In this sample, this clonotype turned up a few times. The V and J genes are TRBV10-2 and TRBJ2-7; either TRBD1 or TRBD2 may supply D (5 bases each). V was shortened by 4 bases and J by 6 bases, with 16 bases between the two germline ends. The CDR3 has 14 residues. Germline V gene sequence: CDR1 WSHSY, CDR2 SAAADI. The CDR3 spells CASSVKLRDVEQYF. In DNA form, the CDR3 reads TGCGCCAGCAGTGTAAAGCTCCGGGACGTCGAGCAGTACTTC.

This clonotype was seen repeatedly, ten times or more. This rearrangement joins TRBV7-9 to TRBJ2-7; D is unclear. The CDR3 loop spans 13 amino acids. The V end was cut by 3 bases, the J end by 2 bases, with 8 bases between. Germline V gene lookup returns CDR1 SEHNR and CDR2 FQNEAQ (reference sequence). The CDR3 reads CASSFTETYEQYF. CDR3 nucleotides: TGTGCCAGCAGCTTCACTGAAACCTACGAGCAGTACTTC.

This clonotype was counted between two and nine times. In nucleotides, the CDR3 is TGTGCCAGCAGTTTGGGGCGCAGGAATGAAAAACTGTTTTTT. Translation: CASSLGRRNEKLFF. This chain links TRBV28 with TRBJ1-4; possibly TRBD1 for D (5 bases). V was trimmed by 3 bases and J by 5 bases, leaving 10 bases between them. The CDR3 has 14 residues. From germline, CDR1 is MDHEN and CDR2 SYDVKM.

The rearrangement uses TRBV7-2 and TRBJ2-5; a possible D gene is TRBD1 (5 bases). V was shortened by 4 bases and J by 4 bases, with 16 bases between the two germline ends. Germline V gene data show CDR1 as SGHTA and CDR2 as FQGNSA. The CDR3 loop spans 15 amino acids. The CDR3 sequence: CASSSTMARVETQYF. CDR3 nucleotide sequence: TGTGCCAGCAGCTCCACTATGGCCAGGGTAGAGACCCAGTACTTC.

The chain links TRBV10-3 to TRBJ1-2, with 7 bases aligning to TRBD1. V was pared by 7 bases and J by 2 bases, with 4 bases of the junction left unmatched. This CDR3 has 13 residues. Germline lookup yields CDR1 ENHRY and CDR2 SYGVKD. CDR3 protein: CAIKAGGNYGYTF. The CDR3 bases are TGTGCCATCAAGGCAGGGGGAAACTATGGCTACACCTTC.

This chain links TRBV4-2 with TRBJ2-1; D uncertain. Trimming removed 2 bases from V and 5 bases from J, with 10 bases in between. The CDR3 runs 14 residues. Germline V CDR1 and CDR2: LGHNA, YNFKEQ. Here the CDR3 DNA reads TGTGCCAGCAGCCAAATGGACGTTGACAATGAGCAGTTCTTC. Translation gives CASSQMDVDNEQFF.

This chain connects TRBV27 to TRBJ2-5, with a weak D call TRBD2 (5 bases). This CDR3 is 16 amino acids long. The V end was cut by 7 bases, the J end by 1 base, with 19 bases between. Germline CDR1 MNHEY, CDR2 SMNVEV (reference sequence). Written as DNA, the CDR3 is TGTGCCAGCATGGAATTACGGGAAGACCTCCAAGAGACCCAGTACTTC. It is translated as CASMELREDLQETQYF.

This rearrangement joins TRBV28 to TRBJ2-1; D call uncertain. The CDR3 runs to 11 residues. V dropped 6 bases and J dropped 6 bases, with 6 bases sitting between them. The germline gives CDR1 MDHEN, CDR2 SYDVKM. As DNA, the CDR3 is TGTGCCAGCAGACGTCTCAATGAGCAGTTCTTC. Protein sequence: CASRRLNEQFF.

The chain uses TRBV27 and TRBJ2-5, with a weak D call TRBD2 (5 bases). The J call may be faulty, since TRBJ2-1 better matches the DNA end. Germline loops: CDR1 MNHEY, CDR2 SMNVEV (reference sequence). The CDR3 consists of 15 residues. CDR3 sequence reads: CASSPIRTLVNEQFF. CDR3 DNA sequence: TGTGCCAGCAGTCCCATCCGGACTTTAGTAAATGAGCAGTTCTTC.

This clonotype was seen only a few times. This rearrangement joins TRBV20-1 to TRBJ2-7; 14 nucleotides match TRBD2. The CDR3 contains 15 residues. The germline CDR1 and CDR2 sequences are DFQATT and SNEGSKA (reference sequence). The V segment lost 3 bases and the J segment 1 base; nucleotides outside the gene matches: 2. The CDR3 here is CSASGTSGSSYEQYF. DNA for the CDR3: TGCAGTGCTAGCGGGACTAGCGGGAGTTCCTACGAGCAGTACTTC.

The rearrangement uses TRBV27 and TRBJ2-5, with D unresolved. This CDR3 has 14 amino acids. With 0 bases removed from V and 1 base from J, the gap between germline ends came to 6 bases. The V gene's germline CDR1 is MNHEY and CDR2 SMNVEV (reference sequence). The CDR3 DNA sequence: TGTGCCAGCAGTTTATCGGTTCTCCAAGAGACCCAGTACTTC. Its protein product is CASSLSVLQETQYF.

This rearrangement joins TRBV9 to TRBJ1-6; possible D gene TRBD1, 5 bases. CDR3 length equals 18 residues. Germline V gene lookup returns CDR1 SGDLS and CDR2 YYNGEE. The ends were cut back, 3 bases at V and 0 bases at J, with 16 bases in the middle. The CDR3: CASSGSRYDSSYNSPLHF. CDR3 in DNA: TGTGCCAGCAGCGGCAGCCGTTATGACAGCTCCTATAATTCACCCCTCCACTTT.

The rearrangement uses TRBV20-1 and TRBJ1-4; possibly TRBD1 for D (6 bases). Trimming took 5 bases from V and 8 from J, leaving 21 bases between them. The CDR3 length is 15 residues. CDR1 and CDR2 from the germline V gene are DFQATT and SNEGSKA (reference sequence). This chain's CDR3 is CSASPGHKSGEKLFF. Written as DNA, the CDR3 is TGCAGTGCTTCTCCGGGACACAAGTCTGGAGAAAAACTGTTTTTT.

This clonotype was counted a few times. The junction shows a germline mismatch at one end, possibly a read error. The CDR3 DNA is TGTGCCAGCGGAGGGGCGGGATTGTCCTACAATGAGCGGTTCTTC. Translated, it gives CASGGAGLSYNERFF. V and J are TRBV6-1 and TRBJ2-1; D possibly corresponds to TRBD2 (6 bases). The CDR3 has 15 residues. Germline V gene lookup returns CDR1 MNHNS and CDR2 SASEGT.